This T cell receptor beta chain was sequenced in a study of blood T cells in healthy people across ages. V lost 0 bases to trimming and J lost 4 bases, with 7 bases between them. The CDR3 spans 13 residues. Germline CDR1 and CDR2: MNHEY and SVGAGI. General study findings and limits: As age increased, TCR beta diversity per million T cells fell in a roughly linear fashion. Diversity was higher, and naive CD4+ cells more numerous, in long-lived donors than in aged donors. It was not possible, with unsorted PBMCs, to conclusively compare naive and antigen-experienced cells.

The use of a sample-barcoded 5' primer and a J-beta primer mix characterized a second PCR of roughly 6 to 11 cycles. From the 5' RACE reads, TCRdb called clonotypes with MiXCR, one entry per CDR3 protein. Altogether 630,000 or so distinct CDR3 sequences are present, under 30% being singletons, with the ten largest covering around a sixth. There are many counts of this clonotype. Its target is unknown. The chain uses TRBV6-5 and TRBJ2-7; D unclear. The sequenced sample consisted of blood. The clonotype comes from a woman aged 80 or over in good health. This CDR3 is CASSYSKAYEQYF. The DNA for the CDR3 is TGTGCCAGCAGTTACTCGAAAGCGTACGAGCAGTACTTC.